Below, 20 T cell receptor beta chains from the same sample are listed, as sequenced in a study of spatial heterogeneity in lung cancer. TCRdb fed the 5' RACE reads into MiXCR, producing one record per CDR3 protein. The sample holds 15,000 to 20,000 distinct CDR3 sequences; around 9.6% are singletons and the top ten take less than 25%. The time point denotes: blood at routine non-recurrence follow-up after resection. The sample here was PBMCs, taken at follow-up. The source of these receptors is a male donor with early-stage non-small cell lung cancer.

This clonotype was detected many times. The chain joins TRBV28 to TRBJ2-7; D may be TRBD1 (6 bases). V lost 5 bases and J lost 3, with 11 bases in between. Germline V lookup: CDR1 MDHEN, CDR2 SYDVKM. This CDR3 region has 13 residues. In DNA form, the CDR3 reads TGTGCCAGCAGTGGGGGACATTACTACGAGCAGTACTTC. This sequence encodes CASSGGHYYEQYF. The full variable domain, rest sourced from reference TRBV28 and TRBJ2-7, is DVKVTQSSRYLVKRTGEKVFLECVQDMDHENMFWYRQDPGLGLRLIYFSYDVKMKEKGDIPEGYSVSREKKERFSLILESASTNQTSMYLCASSGGHYYEQYFGPGTRLTVT.

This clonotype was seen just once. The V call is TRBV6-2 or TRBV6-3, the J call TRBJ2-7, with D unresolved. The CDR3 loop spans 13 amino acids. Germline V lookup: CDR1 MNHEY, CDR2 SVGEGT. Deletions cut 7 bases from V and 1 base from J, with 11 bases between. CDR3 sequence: CASNDPNSYEQYF. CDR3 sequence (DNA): TGTGCCAGCAATGACCCCAATTCCTACGAGCAGTACTTC.

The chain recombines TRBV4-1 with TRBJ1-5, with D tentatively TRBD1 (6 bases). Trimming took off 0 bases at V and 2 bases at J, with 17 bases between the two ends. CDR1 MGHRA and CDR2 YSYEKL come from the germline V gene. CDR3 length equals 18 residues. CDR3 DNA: TGCGCCAGCAGCCAAGATCCCGGACAGAGAGGGGGCAATCAGCCCCAGCATTTT. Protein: CASSQDPGQRGGNQPQHF.

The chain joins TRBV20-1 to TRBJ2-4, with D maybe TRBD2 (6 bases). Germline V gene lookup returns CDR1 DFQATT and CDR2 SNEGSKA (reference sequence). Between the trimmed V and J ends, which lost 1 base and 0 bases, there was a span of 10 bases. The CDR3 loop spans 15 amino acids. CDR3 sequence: CSARAGAIAKNIQYF. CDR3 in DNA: TGCAGTGCTAGAGCGGGAGCGATAGCCAAAAACATTCAGTACTTC.

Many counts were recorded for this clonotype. The CDR3 loop is CASSLDLNTGELFF. In DNA, the CDR3 is TGTGCCAGCAGCTTAGACCTGAACACCGGGGAGCTGTTTTTT. J is TRBJ2-2 and V is TRBV11-2; no reliable D call. In germline, CDR1 is SGHAT, CDR2 FQNNGV. The CDR3 extends over 14 amino acids. V was pared by 0 bases and J by 1 base, with 3 bases between.

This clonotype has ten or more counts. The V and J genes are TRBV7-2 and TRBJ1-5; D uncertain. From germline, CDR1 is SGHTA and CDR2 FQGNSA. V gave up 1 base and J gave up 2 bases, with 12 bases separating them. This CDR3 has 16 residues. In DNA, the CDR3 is TGTGCCAGCAGCTTAGTTAGCGGGAAGGGCAATCAGCCCCAGCATTTT. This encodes CASSLVSGKGNQPQHF.

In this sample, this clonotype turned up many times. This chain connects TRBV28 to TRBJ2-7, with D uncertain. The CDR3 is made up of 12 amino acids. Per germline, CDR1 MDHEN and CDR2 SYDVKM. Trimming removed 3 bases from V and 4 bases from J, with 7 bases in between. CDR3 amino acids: CASSLGNYEQYF. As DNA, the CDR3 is TGTGCCAGCAGTTTGGGCAATTACGAGCAGTACTTC. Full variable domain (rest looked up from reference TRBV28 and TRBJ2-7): DVKVTQSSRYLVKRTGEKVFLECVQDMDHENMFWYRQDPGLGLRLIYFSYDVKMKEKGDIPEGYSVSREKKERFSLILESASTNQTSMYLCASSLGNYEQYFGPGTRLTVT.

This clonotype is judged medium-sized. CDR3 region: CASSRGTDTQYF. Here the CDR3 DNA reads TGTGCCAGCAGCCGGGGCACAGATACGCAGTATTTT. J is TRBJ2-3 and V is TRBV7-9; D ambiguous. V lost 5 bases and J lost 1, with 4 bases in between. CDR3 length: 12 amino acids. Germline V gene lookup returns CDR1 SEHNR and CDR2 FQNEAQ (reference sequence).

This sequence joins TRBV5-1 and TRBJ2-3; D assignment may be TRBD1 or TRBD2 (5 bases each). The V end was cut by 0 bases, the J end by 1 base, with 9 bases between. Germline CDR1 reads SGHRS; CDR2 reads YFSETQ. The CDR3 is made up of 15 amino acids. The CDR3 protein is CASSLDGTRTDTQYF. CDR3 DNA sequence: TGCGCCAGCAGCTTGGACGGGACCCGCACAGATACGCAGTATTTT.

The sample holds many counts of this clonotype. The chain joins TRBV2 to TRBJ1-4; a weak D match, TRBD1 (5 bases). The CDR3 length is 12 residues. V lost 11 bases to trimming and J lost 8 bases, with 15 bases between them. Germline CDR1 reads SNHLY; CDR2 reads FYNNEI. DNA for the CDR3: TGTGCCGCGGGGAGGGGAGGAGAAAAACTGTTTTTT. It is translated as CAAGRGGEKLFF.

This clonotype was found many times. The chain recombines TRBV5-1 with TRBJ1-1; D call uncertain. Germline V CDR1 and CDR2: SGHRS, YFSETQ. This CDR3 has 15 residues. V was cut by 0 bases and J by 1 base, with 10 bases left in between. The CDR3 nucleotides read TGCGCCAGCAGCTTGGCAGCCCTGGCGAACACTGAAGCTTTCTTT. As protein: CASSLAALANTEAFF.

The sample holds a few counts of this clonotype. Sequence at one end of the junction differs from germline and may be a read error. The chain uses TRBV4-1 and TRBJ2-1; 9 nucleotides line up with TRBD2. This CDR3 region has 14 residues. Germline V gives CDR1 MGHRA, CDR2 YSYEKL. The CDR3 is CASSQVAGVAEQFF. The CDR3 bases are TGTGCCAGCAGCCAAGTAGCGGGAGTCGCTGAGCAGTTCTTC.

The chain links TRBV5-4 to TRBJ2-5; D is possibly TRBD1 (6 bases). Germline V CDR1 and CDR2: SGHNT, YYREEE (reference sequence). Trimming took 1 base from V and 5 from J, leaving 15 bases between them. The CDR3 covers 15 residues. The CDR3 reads CASSLSTYRAETQYF. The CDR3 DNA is TGTGCCAGCAGCTTGTCAACTTACAGGGCGGAGACCCAGTACTTC.

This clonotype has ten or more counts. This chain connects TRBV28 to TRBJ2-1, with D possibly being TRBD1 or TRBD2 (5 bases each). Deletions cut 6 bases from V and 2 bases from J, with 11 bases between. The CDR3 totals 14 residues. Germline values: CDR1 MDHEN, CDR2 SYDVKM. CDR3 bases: TGTGCCAGCAGAAAGGGGAGCCCCTACAATGAGCAGTTCTTC. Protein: CASRKGSPYNEQFF.

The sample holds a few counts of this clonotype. The CDR3 is CASSLAPTSGHEQFF. The CDR3 nucleotides read TGTGCCAGCAGCTTAGCCCCGACTAGCGGCCATGAGCAGTTCTTC. This sequence joins TRBV7-9 and TRBJ2-1, with TRBD2 matching over 9 bases. The junction had 5 bases not matched to a gene; V was cut back by 0 bases and J by 8 bases. The germline gives CDR1 SEHNR, CDR2 FQNEAQ (reference sequence). The CDR3 length is 15 residues.

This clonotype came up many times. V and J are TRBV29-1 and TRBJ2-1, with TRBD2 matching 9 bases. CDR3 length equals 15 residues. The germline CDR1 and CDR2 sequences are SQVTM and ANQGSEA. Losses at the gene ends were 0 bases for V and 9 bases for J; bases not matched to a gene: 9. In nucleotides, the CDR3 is TGCAGCGTTGAAGAAAGGGCTAGCGGGATGGGTGAGCAGTTCTTC. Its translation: CSVEERASGMGEQFF.

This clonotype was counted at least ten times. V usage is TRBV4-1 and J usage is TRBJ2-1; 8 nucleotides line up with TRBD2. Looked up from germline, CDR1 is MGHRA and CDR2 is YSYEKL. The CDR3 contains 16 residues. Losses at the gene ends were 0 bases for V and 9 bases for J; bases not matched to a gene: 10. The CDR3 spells CASSQDGRGGLGEQFF. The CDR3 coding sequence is TGCGCCAGCAGCCAAGACGGACGGGGGGGCCTTGGTGAGCAGTTCTTC.

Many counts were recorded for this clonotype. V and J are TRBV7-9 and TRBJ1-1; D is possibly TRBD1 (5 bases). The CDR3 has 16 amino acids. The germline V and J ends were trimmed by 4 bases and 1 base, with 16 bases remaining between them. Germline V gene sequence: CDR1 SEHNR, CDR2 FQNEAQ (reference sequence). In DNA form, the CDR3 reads TGTGCCAGCAGCTCGCAGGGTGGACGGTGGAACACTGAAGCTTTCTTT. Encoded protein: CASSSQGGRWNTEAFF.

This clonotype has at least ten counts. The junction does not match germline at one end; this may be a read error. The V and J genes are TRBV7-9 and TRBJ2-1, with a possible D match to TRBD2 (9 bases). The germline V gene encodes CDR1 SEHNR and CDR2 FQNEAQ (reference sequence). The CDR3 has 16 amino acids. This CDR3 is CASSLAGQVGGNEQFF. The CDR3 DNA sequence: TGTGCCAGCAGCCTAGCGGGACAGGTGGGCGGCAATGAGCAGTTCTTC.

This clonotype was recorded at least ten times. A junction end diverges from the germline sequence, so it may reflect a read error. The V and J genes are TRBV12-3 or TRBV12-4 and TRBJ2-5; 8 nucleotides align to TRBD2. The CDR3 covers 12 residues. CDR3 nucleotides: TGTGCCAGCAGTTTCCAGGGTTCGGGAGGGTCCTTC. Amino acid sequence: CASSFQGSGGSF.